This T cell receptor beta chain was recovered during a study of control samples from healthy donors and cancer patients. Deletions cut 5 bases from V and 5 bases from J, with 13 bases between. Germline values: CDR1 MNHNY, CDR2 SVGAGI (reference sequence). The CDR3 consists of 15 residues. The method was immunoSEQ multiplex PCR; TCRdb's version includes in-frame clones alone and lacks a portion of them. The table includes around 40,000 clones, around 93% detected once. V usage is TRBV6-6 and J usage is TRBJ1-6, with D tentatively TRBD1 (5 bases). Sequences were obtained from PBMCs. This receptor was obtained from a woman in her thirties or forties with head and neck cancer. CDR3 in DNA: TGTGCCAGCAGTACACGGACGGGGGATAATTCACCCCTCCACTTT. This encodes CASSTRTGDNSPLHF.